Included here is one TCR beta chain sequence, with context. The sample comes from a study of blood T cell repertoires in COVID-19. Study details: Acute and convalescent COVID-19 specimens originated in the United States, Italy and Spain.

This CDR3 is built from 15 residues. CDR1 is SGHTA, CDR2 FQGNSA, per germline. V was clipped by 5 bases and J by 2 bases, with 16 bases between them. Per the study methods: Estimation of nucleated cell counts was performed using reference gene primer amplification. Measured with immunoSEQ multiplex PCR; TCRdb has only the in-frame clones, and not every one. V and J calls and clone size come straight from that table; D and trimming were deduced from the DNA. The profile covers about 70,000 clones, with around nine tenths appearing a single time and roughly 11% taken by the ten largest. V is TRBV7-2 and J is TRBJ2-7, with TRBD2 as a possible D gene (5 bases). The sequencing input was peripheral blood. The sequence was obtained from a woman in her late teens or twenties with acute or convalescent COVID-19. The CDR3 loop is CASSQGFSAAYEQYF. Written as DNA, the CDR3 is TGTGCCAGCAGCCAAGGATTTAGCGCCGCCTACGAGCAGTACTTC.